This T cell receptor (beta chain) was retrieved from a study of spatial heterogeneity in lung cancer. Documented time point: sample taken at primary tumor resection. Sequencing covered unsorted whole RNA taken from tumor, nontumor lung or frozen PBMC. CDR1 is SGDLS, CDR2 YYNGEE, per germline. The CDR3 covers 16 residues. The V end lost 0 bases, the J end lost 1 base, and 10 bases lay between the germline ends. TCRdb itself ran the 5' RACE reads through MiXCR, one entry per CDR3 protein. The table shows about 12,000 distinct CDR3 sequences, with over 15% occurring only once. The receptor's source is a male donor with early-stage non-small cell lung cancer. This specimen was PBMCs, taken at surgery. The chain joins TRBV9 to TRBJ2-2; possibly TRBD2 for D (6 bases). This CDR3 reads CASSVAGSGNTGELFF. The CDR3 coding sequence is TGTGCCAGCAGCGTAGCTGGTAGCGGGAACACCGGGGAGCTGTTTTTT.